The entry below describes one T cell receptor beta chain. The antigen is not known. In building TCR beta libraries, iRepertoire HTBI primers were used together with Arm-PCR of CDR3 regions. TCRdb re-analysed the multiplex PCR reads in MiXCR, keeping a single row per CDR3 protein. The table shows over 450,000 distinct CDR3 sequences, with 20% to 25% occurring only once. The data were obtained in a study of regulatory T cells in long-lasting Graves disease. General study findings and limits: It was in persistent disease that TRBV28, TRBJ1-2 and TRBJ2-5 were favored.

V lost 8 bases, J lost 0 bases, and 16 bases lay in between. CDR3 length equals 15 residues. From germline, CDR1 is MGHRA and CDR2 YSYEKL. As for time point: persistent/refractory GD, antithyroid drugs over 5 years with positive TRAb. PBMC-extracted RNA yielded the TCR library. The specimen was peripheral blood mononuclear cells (PBMCs), collected when the disease was refractory, from a patient treated with antithyroid drugs. V is TRBV4-1 and J is TRBJ1-1; D remains ambiguous. The receptor's source is a female donor with Graves disease. The CDR3 sequence: CASRRRAVMNTEAFF. In DNA form, the CDR3 reads TGCGCCAGCCGTCGAAGGGCTGTCATGAACACTGAAGCTTTCTTT.